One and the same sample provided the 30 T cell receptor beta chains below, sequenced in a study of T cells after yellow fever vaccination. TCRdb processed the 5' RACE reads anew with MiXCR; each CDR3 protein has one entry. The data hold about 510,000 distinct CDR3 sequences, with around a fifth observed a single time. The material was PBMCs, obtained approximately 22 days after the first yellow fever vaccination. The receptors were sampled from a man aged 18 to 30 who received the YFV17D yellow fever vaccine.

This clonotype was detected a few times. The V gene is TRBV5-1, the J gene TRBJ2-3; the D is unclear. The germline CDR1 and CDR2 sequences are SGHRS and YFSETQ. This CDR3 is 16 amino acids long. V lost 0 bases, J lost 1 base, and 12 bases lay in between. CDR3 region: CASSLGSGIGTDTQYF. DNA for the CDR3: TGCGCCAGCAGCTTGGGGTCGGGTATCGGCACAGATACGCAGTATTTT.

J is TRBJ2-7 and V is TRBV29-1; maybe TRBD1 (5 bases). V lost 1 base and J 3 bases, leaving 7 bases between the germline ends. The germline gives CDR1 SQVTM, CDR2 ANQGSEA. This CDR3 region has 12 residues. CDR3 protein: CSVEVQGYEQYF. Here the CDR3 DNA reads TGCAGCGTTGAAGTGCAGGGCTACGAGCAGTACTTC.

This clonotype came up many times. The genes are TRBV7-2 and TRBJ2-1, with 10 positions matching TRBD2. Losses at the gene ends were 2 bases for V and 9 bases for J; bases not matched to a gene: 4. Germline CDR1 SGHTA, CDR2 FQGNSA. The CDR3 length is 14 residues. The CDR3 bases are TGTGCCAGCAGCTTACCCCCTAGCGGGGGTGAGCAGTTCTTC. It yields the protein CASSLPPSGGEQFF.

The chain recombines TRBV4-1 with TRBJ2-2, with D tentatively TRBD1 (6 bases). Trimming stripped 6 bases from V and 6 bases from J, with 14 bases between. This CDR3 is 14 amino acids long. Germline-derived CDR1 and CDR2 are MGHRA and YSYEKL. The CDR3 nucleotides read TGCGCCAGCAGGTGGACAGACGGGGCCGGGGAGCTGTTTTTT. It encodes CASRWTDGAGELFF.

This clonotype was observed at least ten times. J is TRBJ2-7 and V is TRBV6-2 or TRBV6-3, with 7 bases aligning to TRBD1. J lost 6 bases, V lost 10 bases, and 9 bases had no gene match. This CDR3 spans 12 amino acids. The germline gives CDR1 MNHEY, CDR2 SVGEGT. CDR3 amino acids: CATQEAGGEQYV. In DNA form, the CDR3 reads TGTGCCACCCAGGAGGCAGGGGGCGAGCAGTACGTC.

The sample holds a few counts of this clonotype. In DNA form, the CDR3 reads TGTGCCTGGACCGGGGGGCACGGAAACACCATATATTTT. The encoded protein is CAWTGGHGNTIYF. The V gene is TRBV30, the J gene TRBJ1-3, with a weak D call TRBD1 (6 bases). This CDR3 spans 13 amino acids. Germline CDR1 reads GTSNPN; CDR2 reads SVGIG (reference sequence). Between the trimmed V and J ends, which lost 4 bases and 4 bases, there was a span of 11 bases. The whole variable domain, remainder taken from reference TRBV30 and TRBJ1-3, is SQTIHQWPATLVQPVGSPLSLECTVEGTSNPNLYWYRQAAGRGLQLLFYSVGIGQISSEVPQNLSASRPQDRQFILSSKKLLLSDSGFYLCAWTGGHGNTIYFGEGSWLTVV.

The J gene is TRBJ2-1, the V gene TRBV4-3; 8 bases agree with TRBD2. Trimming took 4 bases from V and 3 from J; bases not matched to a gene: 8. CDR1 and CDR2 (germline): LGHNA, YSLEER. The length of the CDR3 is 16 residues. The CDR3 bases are TGCGCCAGCAGCCGAGGAGCGGGGGCCAGCTACAATGAGCAGTTCTTC. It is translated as CASSRGAGASYNEQFF.

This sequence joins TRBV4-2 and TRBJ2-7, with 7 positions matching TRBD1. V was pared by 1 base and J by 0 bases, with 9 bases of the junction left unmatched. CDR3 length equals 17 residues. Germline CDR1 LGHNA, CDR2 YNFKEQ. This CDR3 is CASSQGARDSSSYEQYF. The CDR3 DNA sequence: TGTGCCAGCAGCCAAGGAGCCCGGGACAGTAGCTCCTACGAGCAGTACTTC.

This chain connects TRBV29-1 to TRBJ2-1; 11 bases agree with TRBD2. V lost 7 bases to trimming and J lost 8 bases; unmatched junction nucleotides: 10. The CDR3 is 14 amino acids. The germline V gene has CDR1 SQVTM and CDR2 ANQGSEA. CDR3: CSASGTSGTYEQFF. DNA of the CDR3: TGCAGCGCCTCAGGGACTAGCGGAACGTATGAGCAGTTCTTC.

The CDR3 sequence: CASRVGHYEQYV. CDR3 in DNA: TGTGCCAGCAGGGTGGGACATTACGAGCAGTACGTC. The rearrangement uses TRBV6-1 and TRBJ2-7; D might be TRBD1 (6 bases). This CDR3 is 12 amino acids long. The germline V gene encodes CDR1 MNHNS and CDR2 SASEGT. The ends were cut back, 6 bases at V and 4 bases at J, with 10 bases in the middle.

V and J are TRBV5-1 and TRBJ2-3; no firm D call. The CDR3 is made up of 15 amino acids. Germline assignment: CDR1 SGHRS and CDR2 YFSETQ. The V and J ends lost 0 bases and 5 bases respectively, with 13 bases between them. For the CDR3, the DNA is TGCGCCAGCAGCTTGGCTCCCCAGGTAGAAGATACGCAGTATTTT. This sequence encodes CASSLAPQVEDTQYF.

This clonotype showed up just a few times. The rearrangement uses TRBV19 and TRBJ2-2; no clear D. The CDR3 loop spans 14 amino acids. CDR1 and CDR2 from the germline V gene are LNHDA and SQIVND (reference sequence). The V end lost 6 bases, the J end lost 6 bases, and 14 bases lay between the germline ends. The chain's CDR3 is CASRPPGPAGELFF. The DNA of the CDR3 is TGTGCCAGTAGACCTCCTGGTCCCGCCGGGGAGCTGTTTTTT. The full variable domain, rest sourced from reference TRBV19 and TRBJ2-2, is DGGITQSPKYLFRKEGQNVTLSCEQNLNHDAMYWYRQDPGQGLRLIYYSQIVNDFQKGDIAEGYSVSREKKESFPLTVTSAQKNPTAFYLCASRPPGPAGELFFGEGSRLTVL.

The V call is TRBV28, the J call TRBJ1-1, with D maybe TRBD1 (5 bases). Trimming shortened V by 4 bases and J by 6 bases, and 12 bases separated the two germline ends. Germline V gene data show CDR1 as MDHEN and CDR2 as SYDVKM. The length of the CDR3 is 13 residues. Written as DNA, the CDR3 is TGTGCCAGCAGTTACCGGACACGGGCTGAAGCTTTCTTT. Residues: CASSYRTRAEAFF.

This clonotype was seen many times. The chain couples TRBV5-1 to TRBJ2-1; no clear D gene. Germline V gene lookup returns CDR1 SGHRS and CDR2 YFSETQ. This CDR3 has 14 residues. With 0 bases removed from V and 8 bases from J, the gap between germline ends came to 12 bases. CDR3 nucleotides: TGCGCCAGCAGCTTGGACCCCCCTGCCTATGAGCAGTTCTTC. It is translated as CASSLDPPAYEQFF.

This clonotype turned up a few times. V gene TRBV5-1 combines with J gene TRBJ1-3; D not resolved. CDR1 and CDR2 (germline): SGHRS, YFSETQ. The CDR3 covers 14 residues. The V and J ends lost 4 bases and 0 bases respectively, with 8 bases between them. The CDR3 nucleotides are TGCGCCAGCAGCGAGATTTTCTCTGGAAACACCATATATTTT. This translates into CASSEIFSGNTIYF. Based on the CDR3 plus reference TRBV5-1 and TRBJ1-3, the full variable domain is KAGVTQTPRYLIKTRGQQVTLSCSPISGHRSVSWYQQTPGQGLQFLFEYFSETQRNKGNFPGRFSGRQFSNSRSEMNVSTLELGDSALYLCASSEIFSGNTIYFGEGSWLTVV.

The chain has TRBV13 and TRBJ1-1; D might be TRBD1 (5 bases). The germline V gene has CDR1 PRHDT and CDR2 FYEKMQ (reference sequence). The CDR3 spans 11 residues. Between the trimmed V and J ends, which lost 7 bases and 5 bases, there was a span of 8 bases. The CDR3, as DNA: TGTGCCAGCAAGTGGGGGACTGAAGCTTTCTTT. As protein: CASKWGTEAFF.

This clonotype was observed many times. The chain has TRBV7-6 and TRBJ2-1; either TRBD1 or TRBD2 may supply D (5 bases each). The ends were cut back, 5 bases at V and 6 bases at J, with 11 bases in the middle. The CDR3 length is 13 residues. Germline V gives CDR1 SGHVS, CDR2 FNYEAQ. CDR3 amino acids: CASSPGTSNEQFF. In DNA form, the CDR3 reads TGTGCCAGCAGCCCCGGGACCAGCAATGAGCAGTTCTTC.

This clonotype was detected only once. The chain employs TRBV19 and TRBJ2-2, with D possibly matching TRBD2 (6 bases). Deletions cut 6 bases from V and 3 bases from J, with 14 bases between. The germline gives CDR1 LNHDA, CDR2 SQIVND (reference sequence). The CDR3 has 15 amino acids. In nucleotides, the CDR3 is TGTGCCAGTAGAGGAGGAGCGGGTGACACCGGGGAGCTGTTTTTT. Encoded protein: CASRGGAGDTGELFF.

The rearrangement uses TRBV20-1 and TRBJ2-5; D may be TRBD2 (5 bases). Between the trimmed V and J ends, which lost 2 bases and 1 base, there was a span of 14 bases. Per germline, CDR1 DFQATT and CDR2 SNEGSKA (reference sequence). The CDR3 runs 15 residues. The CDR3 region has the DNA TGCAGTGCTAGAAGCGTTTCCGAGGGCCAAGAGACCCAGTACTTC. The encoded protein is CSARSVSEGQETQYF.

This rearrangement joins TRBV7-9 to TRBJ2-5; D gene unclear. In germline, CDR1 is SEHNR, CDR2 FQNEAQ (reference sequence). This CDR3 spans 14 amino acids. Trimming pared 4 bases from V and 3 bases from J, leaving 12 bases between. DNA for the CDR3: TGTGCCAGCAGCTCGGCTCTAAAAGAAGAGACCCAGTACTTC. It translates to CASSSALKEETQYF.

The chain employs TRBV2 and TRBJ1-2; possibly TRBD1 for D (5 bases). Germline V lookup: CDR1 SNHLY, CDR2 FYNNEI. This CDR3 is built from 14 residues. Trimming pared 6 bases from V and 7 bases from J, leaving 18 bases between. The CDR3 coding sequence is TGTGCCAGCAGGGGGACCCTCCCGCGGGGTGGCTACACCTTC. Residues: CASRGTLPRGGYTF.

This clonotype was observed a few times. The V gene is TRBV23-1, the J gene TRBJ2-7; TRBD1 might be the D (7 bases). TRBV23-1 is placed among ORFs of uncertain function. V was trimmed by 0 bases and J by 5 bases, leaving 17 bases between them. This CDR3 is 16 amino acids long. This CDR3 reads CASSQSVRGVFDEQYV. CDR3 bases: TGCGCCAGCAGTCAATCGGTCAGGGGGGTATTCGACGAGCAGTACGTC.

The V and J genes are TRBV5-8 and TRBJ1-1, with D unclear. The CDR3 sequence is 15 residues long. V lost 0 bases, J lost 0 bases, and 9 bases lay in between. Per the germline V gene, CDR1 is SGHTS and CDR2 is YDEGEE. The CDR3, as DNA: TGTGCCAGCAGCTTGGCGGGCACCTTGAACACTGAAGCTTTCTTT. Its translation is CASSLAGTLNTEAFF.

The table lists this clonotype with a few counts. The chain's CDR3 is CASSQVSNQPQHF. CDR3 nucleotides: TGCGCCAGCAGCCAAGTCAGCAATCAGCCCCAGCATTTT. The V call is TRBV4-1, the J call TRBJ1-5; D is unresolved. This CDR3 is 13 amino acids long. Per germline, CDR1 MGHRA and CDR2 YSYEKL. The V end lost 1 base, the J end lost 1 base, and 2 bases lay between the germline ends.

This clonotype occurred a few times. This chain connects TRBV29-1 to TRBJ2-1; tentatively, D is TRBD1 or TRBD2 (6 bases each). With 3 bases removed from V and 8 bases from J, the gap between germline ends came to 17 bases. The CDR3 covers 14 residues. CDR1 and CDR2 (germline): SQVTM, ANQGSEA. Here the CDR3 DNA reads TGCAGCGTTGACGGAGCGTCAGGGGACTATGAGCAGTTCTTC. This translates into CSVDGASGDYEQFF.

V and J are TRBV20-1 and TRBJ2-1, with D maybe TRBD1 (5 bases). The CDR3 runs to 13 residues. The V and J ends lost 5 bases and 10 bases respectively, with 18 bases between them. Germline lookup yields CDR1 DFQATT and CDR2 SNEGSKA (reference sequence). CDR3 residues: CSAETDLMVEQFF. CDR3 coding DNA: TGCAGTGCTGAGACAGATCTAATGGTGGAGCAGTTCTTC.

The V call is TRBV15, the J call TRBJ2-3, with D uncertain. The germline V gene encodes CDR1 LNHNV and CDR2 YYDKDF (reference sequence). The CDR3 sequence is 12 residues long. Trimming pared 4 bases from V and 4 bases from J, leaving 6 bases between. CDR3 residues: CATSISADTQYF. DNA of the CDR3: TGTGCCACCAGCATCAGTGCAGATACGCAGTATTTT.

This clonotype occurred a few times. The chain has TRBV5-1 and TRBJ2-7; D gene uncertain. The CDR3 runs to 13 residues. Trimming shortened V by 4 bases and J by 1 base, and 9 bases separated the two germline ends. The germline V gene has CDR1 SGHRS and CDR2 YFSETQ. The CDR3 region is CASSGQSSYEQYF. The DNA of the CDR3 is TGCGCCAGCAGCGGGCAGAGTTCCTACGAGCAGTACTTC. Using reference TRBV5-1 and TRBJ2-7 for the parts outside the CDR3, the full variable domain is KAGVTQTPRYLIKTRGQQVTLSCSPISGHRSVSWYQQTPGQGLQFLFEYFSETQRNKGNFPGRFSGRQFSNSRSEMNVSTLELGDSALYLCASSGQSSYEQYFGPGTRLTVT.

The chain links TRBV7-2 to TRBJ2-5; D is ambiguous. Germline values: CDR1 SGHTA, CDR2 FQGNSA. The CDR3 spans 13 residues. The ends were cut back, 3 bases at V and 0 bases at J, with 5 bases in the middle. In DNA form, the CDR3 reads TGTGCCAGCAGCTTGATGTACCAAGAGACCCAGTACTTC. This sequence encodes CASSLMYQETQYF.

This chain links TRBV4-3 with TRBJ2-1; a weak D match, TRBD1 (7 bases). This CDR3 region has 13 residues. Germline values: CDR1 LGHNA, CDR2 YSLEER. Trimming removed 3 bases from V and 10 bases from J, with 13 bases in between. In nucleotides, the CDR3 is TGCGCCAGCAGCCATACAGGGGCGGGGGAGCAGTTCTTC. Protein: CASSHTGAGEQFF.